The 23 T cell receptor beta chains listed next were all sequenced from one sample in a study of T cells in Graves' hyperthyroidism and ophthalmopathy. The investigators amplified TCR beta CDR3 regions from RNA transcripts. A first-round RT-PCR of the TCR CDR3 used the HTBI primer set. TCRdb processed the multiplex PCR reads anew with MiXCR; each CDR3 protein has one entry. Here the sample spans under 350,000 distinct CDR3 sequences, 21% being singletons. The sequenced sample was blood. The origin of the receptors is a woman aged 45 to 65 with Graves' hyperthyroidism.

Points on this clonotype: This may be a read error, as it is one base from a much larger clone. The chain uses TRBV2 and TRBJ1-4; the match to TRBD1 covers 7 bases. Germline V gives CDR1 SNHLY, CDR2 FYNNEI. The CDR3 sequence is 15 residues long. The CDR3 bases are TGTGCCAGCAGTGGACCGGGACAGAAGAATGAAAGACTGTTTTTT. This sequence encodes CASSGPGQKNERLFF. Supplemented by reference TRBV2 and TRBJ1-4, the full variable domain reads EPEVTQTPSHQVTQMGQEVILRCVPISNHLYFYWYRQILGQKVEFLVSFYNNEISEKSEIFDDQFSVERPDGSNFTLKIRSTKLEDSAMYFCASSGPGQKNERLFFGSGTQLSVL.

This clonotype was counted between two and nine times. This sequence joins TRBV5-6 and TRBJ2-1, with D maybe TRBD2 (5 bases). Germline V gene lookup returns CDR1 SGHDT and CDR2 YYEEEE. Between the trimmed V and J ends, which lost 0 bases and 6 bases, there was a span of 7 bases. The CDR3 spans 13 residues. CDR3 loop: CASSLALANEQFF. The CDR3 bases are TGTGCCAGCAGCTTGGCCCTAGCCAATGAGCAGTTCTTC.

Here the CDR3 DNA reads TGTGCCAGCAGTCGTAGTCAGGCTGAAGCTTTCTTT. The encoded protein is CASSRSQAEAFF. This chain joins TRBV2 and TRBJ1-1; D not certain. This CDR3 is built from 12 residues. Germline CDR1 reads SNHLY; CDR2 reads FYNNEI. Trimming took 5 bases from V and 6 from J, leaving 10 bases between them.

In nucleotides, the CDR3 is TGTGCCATCTCTGGTCTAGCGGGCTCCTACAATGAGCAGTTCTTC. Amino acids: CAISGLAGSYNEQFF. The chain employs TRBV12-3 or TRBV12-4 and TRBJ2-1; 8 bases align to TRBD2. The CDR3 totals 15 residues. With 10 bases clipped from V and 0 bases from J, the junction kept 8 bases outside the gene matches.

This clonotype was seen at least ten times. This chain connects TRBV7-8 to TRBJ1-1; possibly TRBD1 for D (5 bases). The V end was cut by 2 bases, the J end by 4 bases, with 17 bases between. The CDR3 contains 16 residues. The germline CDR1 and CDR2 sequences are SGHVS and FQNEAQ. The CDR3 coding sequence is TGTGCCAGCAGCTTAAACACCGCAATAAGGGGCACTGAAGCTTTCTTT. It is translated as CASSLNTAIRGTEAFF. The whole variable domain, remainder taken from reference TRBV7-8 and TRBJ1-1, is GAGVSQSPRYKVAKRGQDVALRCDPISGHVSLFWYQQALGQGPEFLTYFQNEAQLDKSGLPSDRFFAERPEGSVSTLKIQRTQQEDSAVYLCASSLNTAIRGTEAFFGQGTRLTVV.

The sample holds many counts of this clonotype. The chain employs TRBV5-1 and TRBJ2-1; 13 positions agree with TRBD2. V dropped 3 bases and J dropped 2; count of bases not matched to a gene: 14. In germline, CDR1 is SGHRS, CDR2 YFSETQ. The CDR3 covers 20 residues. The CDR3 loop reads CASSWGGLAGPGGPYNEQFF. The CDR3 DNA sequence: TGCGCCAGCAGCTGGGGGGGACTAGCGGGACCCGGGGGGCCCTACAATGAGCAGTTCTTC.

Many counts were recorded for this clonotype. The CDR3 coding sequence is TGCAGTGCTAGAAACACCAACGGTTATGGCTACACCTTC. Amino acid sequence: CSARNTNGYGYTF. This chain joins TRBV20-1 and TRBJ1-2; D remains unclear. The V end was cut by 2 bases, the J end by 5 bases, with 12 bases between. The CDR3 is 13 amino acids. Germline CDR1 is DFQATT and CDR2 is SNEGSKA (reference sequence).

The sample holds many counts of this clonotype. The CDR3 DNA sequence: TGTGCCACCAGTGATCTGAAGATAGGGTTAATTGAAGCTTTCTTT. Translating gives CATSDLKIGLIEAFF. V is TRBV24-1 and J is TRBJ1-1; D call uncertain. Germline V gene sequence: CDR1 KGHDR, CDR2 SFDVKD. Between the trimmed V and J ends, which lost 3 bases and 7 bases, there was a span of 17 bases. The CDR3 is 15 residues long.

This chain links TRBV11-2 with TRBJ1-1; D uncertain. Germline assignment: CDR1 SGHAT and CDR2 FQNNGV. The CDR3 is made up of 11 amino acids. Trimming removed 7 bases from V and 5 bases from J, with 8 bases in between. The CDR3 spells CASTPATEAFF. The CDR3 nucleotides are TGTGCCAGCACCCCCGCAACTGAAGCTTTCTTT.

This clonotype turned up a few times. The V and J genes are TRBV30 and TRBJ1-6; 9 bases align to TRBD1. This CDR3 is built from 12 residues. The V and J ends lost 2 bases and 14 bases, in that order; junction bases with no gene match: 4. Germline values: CDR1 GTSNPN, CDR2 SVGIG (reference sequence). CDR3 sequence: CAWSLTGGALHF. CDR3 DNA: TGTGCCTGGAGTCTGACAGGGGGGGCCCTCCACTTT.

The sample holds many counts of this clonotype. V is TRBV3-1 and J is TRBJ2-1; 9 bases match TRBD2. The CDR3 extends over 16 amino acids. The V and J ends lost 4 bases and 3 bases, in that order; junction bases with no gene match: 7. Per the germline V gene, CDR1 is LGHDT and CDR2 is YNNKEL (reference sequence). CDR3 region: CASSLVSGGNYNEQFF. The CDR3 DNA is TGTGCCAGCAGCCTTGTTAGCGGGGGAAACTACAATGAGCAGTTCTTC.

This sequence joins TRBV6-1 and TRBJ1-1, with 9 positions matching TRBD1. This CDR3 is 15 amino acids long. V was clipped by 4 bases and J by 1 base; unmatched bases: 4. Germline V lookup: CDR1 MNHNS, CDR2 SASEGT. The CDR3 is CASSGGTGRNTEAFF. As DNA, the CDR3 is TGTGCCAGCAGTGGAGGGACAGGGAGGAACACTGAAGCTTTCTTT.

The V gene is TRBV30, the J gene TRBJ2-5; weak D call: TRBD2 (6 bases). Germline V gene lookup returns CDR1 GTSNPN and CDR2 SVGIG (reference sequence). Trimming left V 1 base short and J 5 bases short, with 14 bases between. This CDR3 has 14 residues. Here the CDR3 reads CAWSARLGLETQYF. Written as DNA, the CDR3 is TGTGCCTGGAGTGCCCGACTAGGTTTGGAGACCCAGTACTTC. Full variable domain (rest looked up from reference TRBV30 and TRBJ2-5): SQTIHQWPATLVQPVGSPLSLECTVEGTSNPNLYWYRQAAGRGLQLLFYSVGIGQISSEVPQNLSASRPQDRQFILSSKKLLLSDSGFYLCAWSARLGLETQYFGPGTRLLVL.

The chain is built from TRBV7-9 and TRBJ1-1; tentatively, D is TRBD1 (6 bases). Germline CDR1 is SEHNR and CDR2 is FQNEAQ (reference sequence). The CDR3 is 15 amino acids. With 4 bases removed from V and 4 bases from J, the gap between germline ends came to 16 bases. The CDR3 sequence is CASSSGQGLGTEAFF. The CDR3, as DNA: TGTGCCAGCAGCTCTGGGCAGGGGCTCGGCACTGAAGCTTTCTTT.

As concerns this clonotype: A read error may explain this, as a much larger clone is one base away. The V call is TRBV6-4, the J call TRBJ2-2; TRBD1 is a possible D gene (5 bases). V shed 5 bases and J shed 8 bases, with 24 bases lying between them. The germline gives CDR1 MRHNA, CDR2 SNTAGT. The CDR3 has 17 residues. CDR3 protein: CASSYPLWARDRGELFF. The CDR3 DNA sequence: TGTGCCAGCAGTTACCCCCTCTGGGCCAGGGATAGGGGGGAGCTGTTTTTT.

The sample holds many counts of this clonotype. The rearrangement joins TRBV20-1 to TRBJ2-3; D may be TRBD2 (6 bases). V was cut by 4 bases and J by 0 bases, with 14 bases left in between. From germline, CDR1 is DFQATT and CDR2 SNEGSKA (reference sequence). The CDR3 totals 15 residues. The CDR3 sequence is CSATGVAASTDTQYF. The CDR3 coding sequence is TGCAGTGCTACCGGGGTAGCGGCTAGCACAGATACGCAGTATTTT.

To note about this clonotype: Given a much more abundant clone one base away, this may be a read error. J is TRBJ2-3 and V is TRBV28; no definite D call. Germline CDR1 is MDHEN and CDR2 is SYDVKM. V lost 1 base and J 5 bases, leaving 13 bases between the germline ends. The CDR3 runs to 15 residues. CDR3 sequence (DNA): TGTGCCAGCAGTTTATCGGTGATAGTGGGAGATACGCAGTATTTT. Protein sequence: CASSLSVIVGDTQYF.

This clonotype came up many times. This chain joins TRBV12-3 or TRBV12-4 and TRBJ1-5; a possible D gene is TRBD1 (5 bases). This CDR3 region has 17 residues. Trimming shortened V by 5 bases and J by 0 bases, and 17 bases separated the two germline ends. CDR3 in amino acids: CASSRGSSGNSNQPQHF. The CDR3, as DNA: TGTGCCAGCAGTCGGGGATCGTCAGGGAATAGCAATCAGCCCCAGCATTTT.

V usage is TRBV5-6 and J usage is TRBJ2-7; maybe TRBD2 (6 bases). Germline V gene lookup returns CDR1 SGHDT and CDR2 YYEEEE. The CDR3 length is 13 residues. V gave up 4 bases and J gave up 4 bases, with 12 bases separating them. This CDR3 is CASSRPSAYEQYF. The CDR3, as DNA: TGTGCCAGCAGCCGCCCTAGCGCTTACGAGCAGTACTTC.

This clonotype was observed many times. The chain is built from TRBV5-1 and TRBJ2-1; the match to TRBD2 covers 13 bases. The CDR3 loop spans 16 amino acids. Germline assignment: CDR1 SGHRS and CDR2 YFSETQ. Unmatched junction bases numbered 7, after V lost 4 bases and J lost 6 bases. CDR3 bases: TGCGCCAGCAGCGTCGGGACTAGCGGGACCCTCAATGAGCAGTTCTTC. It codes for CASSVGTSGTLNEQFF.

This clonotype has only a few counts. This chain links TRBV20-1 with TRBJ1-5; TRBD1 might be the D (5 bases). The CDR3 covers 13 residues. Germline assignment: CDR1 DFQATT and CDR2 SNEGSKA (reference sequence). V lost 0 bases to trimming and J lost 11 bases, with 14 bases between them. CDR3 bases: TGCAGTGCTAGAGATCAGCAGGGCGGGTCCCAGCATTTT. Protein: CSARDQQGGSQHF.

This clonotype was counted at least ten times. V gene TRBV27 combines with J gene TRBJ1-5; TRBD1 is a possible D gene (5 bases). The CDR3 length is 19 residues. Trimming shortened V by 2 bases and J by 5 bases, and 25 bases separated the two germline ends. Germline CDR1 reads MNHEY; CDR2 reads SMNVEV (reference sequence). The CDR3 sequence: CASSLPIRPGRVRDQPQHF. The CDR3 nucleotides read TGTGCCAGCAGTTTACCCATCCGCCCTGGCAGGGTTAGGGATCAGCCCCAGCATTTT.

The J gene is TRBJ2-7, the V gene TRBV2, with a possible D match to TRBD2 (6 bases). The CDR3 has 14 amino acids. The V end lost 6 bases, the J end lost 0 bases, and 12 bases lay between the germline ends. CDR1 SNHLY and CDR2 FYNNEI come from the germline V gene. CDR3 in DNA: TGTGCCAGCAGCCATCCGGGACTCTCCTACGAGCAGTACTTC. It yields the protein CASSHPGLSYEQYF.